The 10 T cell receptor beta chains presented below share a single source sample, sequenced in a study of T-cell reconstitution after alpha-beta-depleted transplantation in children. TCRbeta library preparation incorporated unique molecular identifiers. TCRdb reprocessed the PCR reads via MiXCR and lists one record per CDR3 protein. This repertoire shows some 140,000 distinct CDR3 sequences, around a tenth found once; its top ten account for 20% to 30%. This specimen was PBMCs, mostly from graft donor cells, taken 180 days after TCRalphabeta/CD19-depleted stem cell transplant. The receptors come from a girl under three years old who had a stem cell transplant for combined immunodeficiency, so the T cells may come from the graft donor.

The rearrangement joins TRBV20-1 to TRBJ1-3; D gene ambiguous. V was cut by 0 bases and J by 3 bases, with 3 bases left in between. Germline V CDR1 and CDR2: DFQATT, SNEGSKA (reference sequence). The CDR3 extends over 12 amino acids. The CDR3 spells CSAREGGNTIYF. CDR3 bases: TGCAGTGCTAGAGAAGGTGGAAACACCATATATTTT.

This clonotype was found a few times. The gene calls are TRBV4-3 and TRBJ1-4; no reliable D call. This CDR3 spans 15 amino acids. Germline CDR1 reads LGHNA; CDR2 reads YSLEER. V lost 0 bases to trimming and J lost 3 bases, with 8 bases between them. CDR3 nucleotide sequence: TGCGCCAGCAGCCAAGATGGGGAGCCTAATGAAAAACTGTTTTTT. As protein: CASSQDGEPNEKLFF.

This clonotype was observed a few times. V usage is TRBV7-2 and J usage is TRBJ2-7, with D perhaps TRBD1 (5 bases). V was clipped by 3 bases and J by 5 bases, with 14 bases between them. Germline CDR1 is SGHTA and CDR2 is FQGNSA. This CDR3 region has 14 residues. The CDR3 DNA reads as TGTGCCAGCAGCTTCCTCGGCAGGGTCCACGAGCAGTACTTC. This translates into CASSFLGRVHEQYF.

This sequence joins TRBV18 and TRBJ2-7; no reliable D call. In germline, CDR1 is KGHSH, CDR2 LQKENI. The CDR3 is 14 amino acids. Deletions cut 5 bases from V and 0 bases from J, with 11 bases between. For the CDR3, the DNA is TGTGCCAGCTCAAAAATGGTTGACTCCTACGAGCAGTACTTC. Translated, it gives CASSKMVDSYEQYF.

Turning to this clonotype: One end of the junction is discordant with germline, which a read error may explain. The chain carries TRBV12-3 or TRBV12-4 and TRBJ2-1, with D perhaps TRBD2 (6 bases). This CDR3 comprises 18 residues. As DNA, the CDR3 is TGTACCAGCAGGCTGGCGGGGTTTATCGGGAAGAACTACAATGAGCAGTTCTTC. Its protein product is CTSRLAGFIGKNYNEQFF.

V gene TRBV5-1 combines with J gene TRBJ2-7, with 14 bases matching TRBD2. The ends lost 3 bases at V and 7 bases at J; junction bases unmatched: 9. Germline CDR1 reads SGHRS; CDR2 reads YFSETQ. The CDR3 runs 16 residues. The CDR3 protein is CASSWRLAGGPGEQYF. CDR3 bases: TGCGCCAGCAGCTGGAGACTAGCGGGAGGGCCGGGGGAGCAGTACTTC.

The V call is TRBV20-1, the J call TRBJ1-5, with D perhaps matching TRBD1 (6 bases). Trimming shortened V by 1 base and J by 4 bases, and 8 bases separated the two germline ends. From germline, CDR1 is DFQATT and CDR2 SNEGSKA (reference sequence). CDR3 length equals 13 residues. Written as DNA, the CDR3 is TGCAGTGCTAGAGCCACAGGGAATCAGCCCCAGCATTTT. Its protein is CSARATGNQPQHF.

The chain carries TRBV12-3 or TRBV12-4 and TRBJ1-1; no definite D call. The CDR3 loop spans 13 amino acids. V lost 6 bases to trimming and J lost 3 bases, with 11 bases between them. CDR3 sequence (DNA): TGTGCCAGCAGAAGACCGGGAGACACTGAAGCTTTCTTT. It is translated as CASRRPGDTEAFF.

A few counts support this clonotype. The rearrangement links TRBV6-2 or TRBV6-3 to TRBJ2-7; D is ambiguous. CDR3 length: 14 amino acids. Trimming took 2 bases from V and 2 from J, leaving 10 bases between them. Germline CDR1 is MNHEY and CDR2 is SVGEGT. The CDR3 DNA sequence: TGTGCCAGCAGTTACGGTAATGGGCCCTACGAGCAGTACTTC. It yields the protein CASSYGNGPYEQYF.

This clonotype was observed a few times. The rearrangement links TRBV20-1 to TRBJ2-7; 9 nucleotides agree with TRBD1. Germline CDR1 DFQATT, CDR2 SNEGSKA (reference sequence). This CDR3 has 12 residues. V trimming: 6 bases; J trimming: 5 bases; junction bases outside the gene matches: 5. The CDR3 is CSAQGQGHEQYF. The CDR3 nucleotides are TGCAGTGCACAGGGACAGGGCCACGAGCAGTACTTC.